This T cell receptor beta chain appears in the sequencing data of a study of blood T cell repertoires in COVID-19. Overall study context: COVID-19 samples from acute and convalescent phases originated in the United States, Italy and Spain. From T cells, B-cell-depleted T cells, or PBMCs came the material, which was cDNA or gDNA.

In the authors' methods: Amplification of reference gene primers provided the estimated nucleated cell counts. Libraries were prepared by immunoSEQ multiplex PCR; TCRdb keeps only in-frame clonotypes and omits some of them. V and J calls and clone size are given by that table; D and trimming were obtained from the DNA. The profile shows a few hundred thousand clones, 65% to 85% of them singletons. Material for sequencing was peripheral blood. This clonotype originated in a woman aged 45-60 years with acute or convalescent COVID-19.

CDR3 amino acids: CASQGDPNTEAFF. The CDR3 nucleotides read TGCGCCAGCCAGGGGGACCCGAACACTGAAGCTTTCTTT. The gene calls are TRBV5-1 and TRBJ1-1; 7 bases fit TRBD1. The CDR3 runs to 13 residues. Unmatched junction bases numbered 4, after V lost 7 bases and J lost 1 base. The germline gives CDR1 SGHRS, CDR2 YFSETQ.